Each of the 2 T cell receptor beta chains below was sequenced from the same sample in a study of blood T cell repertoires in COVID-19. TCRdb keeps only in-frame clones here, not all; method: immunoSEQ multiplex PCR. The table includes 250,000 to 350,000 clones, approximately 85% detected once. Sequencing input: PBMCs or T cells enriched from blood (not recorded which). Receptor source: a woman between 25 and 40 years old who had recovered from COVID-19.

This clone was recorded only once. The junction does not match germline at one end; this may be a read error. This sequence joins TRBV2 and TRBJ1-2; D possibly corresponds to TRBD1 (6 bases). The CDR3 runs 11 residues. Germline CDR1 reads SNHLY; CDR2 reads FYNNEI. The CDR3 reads CASSEEAGALF. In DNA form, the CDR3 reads TGTGCCAGCAGTGAAGAGGCAGGGGCCCTCTTC.

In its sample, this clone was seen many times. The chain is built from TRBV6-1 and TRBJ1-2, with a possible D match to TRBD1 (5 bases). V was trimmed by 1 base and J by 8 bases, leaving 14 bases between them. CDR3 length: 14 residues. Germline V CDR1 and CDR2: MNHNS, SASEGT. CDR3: CASSEGGSSNGYTF. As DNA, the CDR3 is TGTGCCAGCAGTGAAGGGGGCTCTAGTAACGGCTACACCTTC.